This T cell receptor (beta chain) was sequenced for a study of T cells after yellow fever vaccination. TCRdb fed the 5' RACE reads into MiXCR, producing one record per CDR3 protein. The data hold 300,000 to 450,000 distinct CDR3 sequences, with 6% to 8% observed a single time. General study findings and limits: Contamination by abundant bulk-population clonotypes could be present in FACS-sorted repertoires.

This clonotype was recorded once. Antigen specificity is unknown. One end of the junction fails to match germline, which may point to a read error. The source material was PBMCs, sampled 5 days after the yellow fever booster vaccination. The sequence came from a man under 40 who received the YFV17D yellow fever vaccine.

The DNA of the CDR3 is TGTGCCAGCAGTGAATTCGCCTACGAGCAGCACTTC. Residues: CASSEFAYEQHF. J is TRBJ2-7 and V is TRBV25-1; D is uncertain. Germline V gene sequence: CDR1 MGHDK, CDR2 SYGVNS. The CDR3 sequence is 12 residues long.